This T cell receptor beta chain is drawn from a study of cytomegalovirus exposure and HLA in healthy donors. Overall study: Inside one of the first data releases sat about 91 million unique TCRs taken from HLA-typed donors. General observations from the study: Immune exposure data for these donors was limited to CMV serostatus. A later analysis linked a missense variant in DCLRE1C to the trimming of TCR beta V and J genes. A likely sequencing artifact accounted for one observed cluster of highly shared sequence variants.

PCR amplification relied on 60 Vbeta primers (plus 13 Jbeta primers). TCRdb's table, derived via immunoSEQ multiplex PCR, lists solely in-frame clones and lacks some. The sample has some 95,000 clones, 60% to 75% seen once. Concerning this clone: Its antigen is unknown.

The germline V gene encodes CDR1 WSHSY and CDR2 SAAADI. Trimming left V 1 base short and J 6 bases short, with 13 bases between. CDR3 length: 14 amino acids. The TCR was taken from a female donor in good health and CMV-seronegative. The chain couples TRBV10-2 to TRBJ2-7, with D uncertain. Source material: PBMCs. This CDR3 reads CASSEFPDRSEQYF. CDR3 bases: TGCGCCAGCAGTGAGTTTCCGGATCGGAGCGAGCAGTACTTC.